This section outlines one T cell receptor beta chain sequence together with its context. Its target is unknown. Sequencing used immunoSEQ multiplex PCR; TCRdb keeps in-frame clones, though not all of them. Of about 28,000 clones listed, 92% were seen once; the top ten hold about 4%. These data belong to a study of T cells in localized non-small cell lung cancer. Overall study findings and caveats: Because only a single region of the tumor was sequenced, heterogeneity remains possible. Appearance in adjacent lung was seen for a median about 58 of the top 100 tumor clones. Uninvolved adjacent lung had more T cell clonality than any other tissue, topping tumor.

The CDR3 has 14 amino acids. Germline assignment: CDR1 MDHEN and CDR2 SYDVKM. With 6 bases removed from V and 0 bases from J, the gap between germline ends came to 11 bases. The material sequenced was peripheral blood mononuclear cells, taken before any cancer treatment. The gene calls are TRBV28 and TRBJ1-1; D unresolved. This TCR was sampled from a woman aged 40 to 75 with stage III lung adenocarcinoma. CDR3 loop: CASRPTRMNTEAFF. The CDR3 nucleotides read TGTGCCAGCAGACCGACACGTATGAACACTGAAGCTTTCTTT.